The clone carrying this T cell receptor (beta chain) was observed a few times. Its specificity is unknown. The data are from a study of T cells after yellow fever vaccination. Findings and caveats of the study: Post-booster samples contained most primary-vaccination clones (approximately 97% CD4, less than 90% CD8). A secondary response was less intense yet reached its peak sooner, at day 5 versus 15. Contamination by abundant bulk-population clonotypes could be present in FACS-sorted repertoires.

Germline values: CDR1 MDHEN, CDR2 SYDVKM. The V gene lost 2 bases and the J gene lost 1 base, with 17 bases spanning the gap. The CDR3 length is 17 residues. Universal primer sites and UMIs were introduced during 5'RACE template-switching synthesis of TCR cDNA. TCRdb analysed the 5' RACE reads with MiXCR anew, one entry per CDR3 protein. Among some 290,000 distinct CDR3 sequences, roughly 10% were seen once, and the ten largest hold 3.3%. The chain carries TRBV28 and TRBJ1-1; D possibly corresponds to TRBD1 (6 bases). Sample: CD4+ T cells sorted from PBMCs, taken 45 days after the yellow fever booster vaccination. This TCR was recovered from a man younger than 35 who received the YFV17D yellow fever vaccine. The CDR3 sequence: CASSLIWGAVGNTEAFF. CDR3 DNA sequence: TGTGCCAGCAGTTTAATATGGGGGGCAGTAGGGAACACTGAAGCTTTCTTT. The full variable domain, its missing parts supplied by reference TRBV28 and TRBJ1-1, is DVKVTQSSRYLVKRTGEKVFLECVQDMDHENMFWYRQDPGLGLRLIYFSYDVKMKEKGDIPEGYSVSREKKERFSLILESASTNQTSMYLCASSLIWGAVGNTEAFFGQGTRLTVV.